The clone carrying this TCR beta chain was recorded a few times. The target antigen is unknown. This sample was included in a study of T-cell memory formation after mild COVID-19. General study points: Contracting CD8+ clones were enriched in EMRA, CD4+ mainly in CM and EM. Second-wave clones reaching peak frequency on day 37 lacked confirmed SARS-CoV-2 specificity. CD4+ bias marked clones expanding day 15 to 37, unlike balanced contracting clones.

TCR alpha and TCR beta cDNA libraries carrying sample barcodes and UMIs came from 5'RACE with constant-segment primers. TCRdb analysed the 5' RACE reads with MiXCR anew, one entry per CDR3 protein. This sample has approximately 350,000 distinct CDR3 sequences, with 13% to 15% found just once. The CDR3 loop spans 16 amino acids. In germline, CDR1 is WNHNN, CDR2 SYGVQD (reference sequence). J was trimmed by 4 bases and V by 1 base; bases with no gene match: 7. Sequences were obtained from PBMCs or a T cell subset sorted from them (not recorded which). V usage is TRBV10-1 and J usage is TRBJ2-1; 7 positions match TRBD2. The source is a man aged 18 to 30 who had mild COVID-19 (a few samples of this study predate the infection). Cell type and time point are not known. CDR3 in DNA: TGCGCCAGCAGTGAGTTTGGCGGGGGATCATACAATGAGCAGTTCTTC. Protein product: CASSEFGGGSYNEQFF.